This T cell receptor beta chain was retrieved from a study of cytomegalovirus exposure and HLA in healthy donors. Study-level findings and limits: Clonal expansion was found to be greater in HLA-associated TCR beta chains than in equally common others in a later analysis.

For this clone: Its antigen is unknown.

The study ran its PCR with 60 Vbeta and 13 Jbeta primers. The assay was immunoSEQ multiplex PCR, and TCRdb's table has in-frame clones only and misses some. The sample carries about 170,000 clones, 79% recorded once. The clonotype originates from a woman aged 50 to 60 in good health and CMV-seronegative. Sequenced sample: PBMCs.

CDR3 DNA sequence: TGTGCCAGCAGGAGGGACAGCCCGAACACCGGGGAGCTGTTTTTT. This codes for CASRRDSPNTGELFF. The rearrangement joins TRBV28 to TRBJ2-2, with TRBD1 matching over 7 bases. The CDR3 runs to 15 residues. Germline CDR1 reads MDHEN; CDR2 reads SYDVKM. After removal of 6 bases from V and 0 bases from J, the junction contained 4 bases not matched to a gene. Full variable domain (missing parts from reference TRBV28 and TRBJ2-2): DVKVTQSSRYLVKRTGEKVFLECVQDMDHENMFWYRQDPGLGLRLIYFSYDVKMKEKGDIPEGYSVSREKKERFSLILESASTNQTSMYLCASRRDSPNTGELFFGEGSRLTVL.